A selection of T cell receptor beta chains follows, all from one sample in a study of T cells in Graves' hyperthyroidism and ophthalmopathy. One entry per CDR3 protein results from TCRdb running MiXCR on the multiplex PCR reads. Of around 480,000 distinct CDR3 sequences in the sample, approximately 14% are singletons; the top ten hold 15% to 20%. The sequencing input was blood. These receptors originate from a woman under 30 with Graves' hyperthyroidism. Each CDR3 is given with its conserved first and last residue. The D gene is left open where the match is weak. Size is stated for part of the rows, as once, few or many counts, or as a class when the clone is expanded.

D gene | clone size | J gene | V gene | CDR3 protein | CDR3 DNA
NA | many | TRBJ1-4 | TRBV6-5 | CASSYGVGRREKLFF | TGTGCCAGCAGTTACGGGGTCGGAAGGAGGGAAAAACTGTTTTTT
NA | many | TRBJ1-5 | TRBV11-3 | CASSLGRGPNQPQHF | TGTGCCAGCAGCTTAGGGCGGGGCCCCAATCAGCCCCAGCATTTT
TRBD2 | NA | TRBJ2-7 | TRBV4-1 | CASSQGLAGVILYEQYF | TGCGCCAGCAGCCAGGGACTAGCGGGAGTCATTTTGTACGAGCAGTACTTC
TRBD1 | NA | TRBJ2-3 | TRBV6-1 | CASVRTGGGDTQYF | TGTGCCAGCGTCAGGACAGGGGGGGGAGATACGCAGTATTTT
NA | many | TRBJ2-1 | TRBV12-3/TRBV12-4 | CASSPLGIPYNEQFF | TGTGCCAGCAGCCCTCTGGGGATCCCCTACAATGAGCAGTTCTTC
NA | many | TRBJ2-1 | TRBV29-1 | CSVGSMKQFF | TGCAGCGTTGGCTCTATGAAGCAGTTCTTC
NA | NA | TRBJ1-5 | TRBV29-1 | CSVAGGGNQPQHF | TGCAGCGTTGCGGGTGGAGGGAATCAGCCCCAGCATTTT
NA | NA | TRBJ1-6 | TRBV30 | CAWSVPGTPLHF | TGTGCCTGGAGTGTACCCGGAACACCCCTCCACTTT
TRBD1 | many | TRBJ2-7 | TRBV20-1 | CSARRTGDNYEQYF | TGCAGTGCTAGGAGGACAGGTGATAACTACGAGCAGTACTTC
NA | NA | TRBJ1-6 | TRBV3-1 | CASSQVVGGNSPLHF | TGTGCCAGCAGCCAAGTTGTGGGGGGTAATTCACCCCTCCACTTT
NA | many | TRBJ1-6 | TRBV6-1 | CASSFDWEQSPLHF | TGTGCCAGCAGTTTTGACTGGGAGCAATCACCCCTCCACTTT
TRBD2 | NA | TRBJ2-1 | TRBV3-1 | CASSQLAGFYNEQFF | TGTGCCAGCAGCCAGCTAGCGGGGTTCTACAATGAGCAGTTCTTC
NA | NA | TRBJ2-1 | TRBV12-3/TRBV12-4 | CASSSTFSGVLNEQFF | TGTGCCAGCAGTTCAACATTTAGCGGAGTTTTAAATGAGCAGTTCTTC
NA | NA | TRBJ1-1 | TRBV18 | CASSPPGAGDTEAFF | TGTGCCAGCTCACCACCCGGGGCGGGGGACACTGAAGCTTTCTTT
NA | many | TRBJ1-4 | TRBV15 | CATSRDRRAGNEKLFF | TGTGCCACCAGCAGAGATAGACGGGCTGGGAATGAAAAACTGTTTTTT
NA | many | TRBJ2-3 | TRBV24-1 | CATSVGGVTDTQYF | TGTGCCACCAGTGTAGGGGGAGTCACAGATACGCAGTATTTT
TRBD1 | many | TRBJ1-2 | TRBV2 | CATRTWTGGTIYGYTF | TGTGCCACCCGAACCTGGACAGGGGGAACCATCTATGGCTACACCTTC
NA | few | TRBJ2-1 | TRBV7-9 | CASSSDLGYNEQFF | TGTGCCAGCAGCTCCGATCTTGGCTACAATGAGCAGTTCTTC
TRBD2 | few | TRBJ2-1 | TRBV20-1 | CSARRSGSLNEQFF | TGCAGTGCTAGGAGGAGCGGGAGTCTGAATGAGCAGTTCTTC
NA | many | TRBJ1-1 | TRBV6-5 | CASSYEGDITEAFF | TGTGCCAGCAGTTACGAAGGGGATATCACTGAAGCTTTCTTT
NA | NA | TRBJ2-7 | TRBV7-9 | CASSYAGLSYEQYF | TGTGCCAGCAGCTACGCCGGGCTGAGCTACGAGCAGTACTTC
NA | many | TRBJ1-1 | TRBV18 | CASSPTGENTEAFF | TGTGCCAGCTCACCAACAGGTGAGAACACTGAAGCTTTCTTT
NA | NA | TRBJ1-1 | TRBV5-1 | CASGYDWGDTEAFF | TGCGCCAGCGGCTATGATTGGGGGGACACTGAAGCTTTCTTT
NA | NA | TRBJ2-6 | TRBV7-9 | CASSLVGQGPGANVLTF | TGTGCCAGCAGCTTAGTGGGGCAGGGGCCCGGGGCCAACGTCCTGACTTTC
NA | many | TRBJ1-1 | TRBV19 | CASSIRSGVEAFF | TGTGCCAGTAGTATCCGATCGGGGGTTGAAGCTTTCTTT
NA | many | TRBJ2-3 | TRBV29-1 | CSVHTSTDTQYF | TGCAGCGTTCATACCAGCACAGATACGCAGTATTTT
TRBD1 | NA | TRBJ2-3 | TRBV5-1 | CASSIRRGSSTDTQYF | TGCGCCAGCAGCATTCGCAGGGGGAGTAGCACAGATACGCAGTATTTT
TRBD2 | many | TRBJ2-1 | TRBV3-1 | CASSQEAGGIYNEQFF | TGTGCCAGCAGCCAAGAGGCGGGAGGGATCTACAATGAGCAGTTCTTC
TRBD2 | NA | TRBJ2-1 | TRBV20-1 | CSALGLAGDNEQFF | TGCAGTGCTCTGGGACTAGCGGGGGACAATGAGCAGTTCTTC
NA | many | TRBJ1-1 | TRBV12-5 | CASRREAGSEAFF | TGTGCTAGTCGACGGGAGGCGGGAAGTGAAGCTTTCTTT
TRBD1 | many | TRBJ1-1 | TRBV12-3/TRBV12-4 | CASSLDRGVMNTEAFF | TGTGCCAGCAGTTTGGACAGGGGGGTAATGAACACTGAAGCTTTCTTT
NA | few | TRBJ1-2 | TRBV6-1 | CASSPTDGLGGYTF | TGTGCCAGCAGTCCCACCGACGGCCTGGGGGGCTACACCTTC
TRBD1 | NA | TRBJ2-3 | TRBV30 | CAWSPGQGKAGTDTQYF | TGTGCCTGGAGTCCGGGACAGGGTAAAGCGGGCACAGATACGCAGTATTTT
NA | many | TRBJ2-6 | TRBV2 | CASSVQGGQSGANVLTF | TGTGCCAGCAGTGTACAGGGGGGGCAATCTGGGGCCAACGTCCTGACTTTC
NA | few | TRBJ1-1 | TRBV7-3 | CASSLGARLNTEAFF | TGTGCCAGCAGCTTAGGGGCCAGGCTAAACACTGAAGCTTTCTTT
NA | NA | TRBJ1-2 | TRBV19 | CASRVGNGLPNYGYTF | TGTGCCAGTAGGGTTGGGAACGGACTTCCTAACTATGGCTACACCTTC
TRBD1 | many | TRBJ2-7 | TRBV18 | CASSPTGTSYEQYF | TGTGCCAGCTCGCCGACAGGGACGTCCTACGAGCAGTACTTC